The clone carrying this T cell receptor beta chain appeared once. What it binds is not known. These data come from a study of early stage breast cancer tumors. The germline V gene encodes CDR1 DFQATT and CDR2 SNEGSKA (reference sequence). V dropped 5 bases and J dropped 3 bases, with 4 bases sitting between them. This CDR3 comprises 10 residues. TCRdb's table, derived via immunoSEQ multiplex PCR, lists solely in-frame clones and lacks some. The table includes tens of thousands of clones, approximately 80% detected once. Notes on the study in general: Tumors had roughly 2.3-fold higher T cell density and higher clonality than adjacent normal breast tissue. In about 90% of the 16 patients, blood comparison separated tumor from normal breast.

The rearrangement joins TRBV20-1 to TRBJ1-1; D unclear. The clonotype originates from a person aged 25 to 45 with breast cancer. The material sequenced was blood. The CDR3 sequence: CSAGDTEAFF. The CDR3 DNA reads as TGCAGTGCTGGGGACACTGAAGCTTTCTTT.